These 18 T cell receptor beta chains were all obtained from the same sample, sequenced in a study of cytomegalovirus exposure and HLA in healthy donors. The PCR employed 60 Vbeta primers together with 13 Jbeta primers. Only in-frame clones appear in the TCRdb table, and some are missing; sequencing was by immunoSEQ multiplex PCR. Of about 170,000 clones listed, under 85% are singletons. The sample was PBMCs. The receptors here all came from a female donor in good health and CMV-seronegative.

V and J are TRBV19 and TRBJ1-2; 7 bases fit TRBD1. V lost 4 bases, J lost 2 bases, and 10 bases stayed unmatched. Looked up from germline, CDR1 is LNHDA and CDR2 is SQIVND (reference sequence). The CDR3 covers 16 residues. CDR3 coding DNA: TGTGCCAGTAGTACGCTCCGGACAGGTAACAACTATGGCTACACCTTC. It yields the protein CASSTLRTGNNYGYTF.

About this clone: This sample also contains other DNA sequences that code for the same CDR3. The rearrangement joins TRBV6-1 to TRBJ2-7; 10 positions match TRBD1. The CDR3 runs 14 residues. V trimming: 4 bases; J trimming: 2 bases; junction bases outside the gene matches: 2. Looked up from germline, CDR1 is MNHNS and CDR2 is SASEGT. The CDR3 DNA reads as TGTGCCAGCAGTGCCGACAGGGGGCCCTACGAGCAGTACTTC. It encodes CASSADRGPYEQYF.

The chain combines TRBV2 with TRBJ2-5; 11 nucleotides agree with TRBD1. The CDR3 consists of 15 residues. The V gene end was trimmed by 3 bases and the J gene end by 3 bases; junction bases not matched to a gene: 3. The germline CDR1 and CDR2 sequences are SNHLY and FYNNEI. CDR3 protein: CASSEAGQGEETQYF. The CDR3 DNA follows: TGTGCCAGCAGTGAGGCGGGACAGGGGGAAGAGACCCAGTACTTC.

The V and J genes are TRBV5-4 and TRBJ1-4; D unresolved. Trimming pared 0 bases from V and 3 bases from J, leaving 3 bases between. The CDR3 is 13 amino acids. The V gene's germline CDR1 is SGHNT and CDR2 YYREEE (reference sequence). The DNA of the CDR3 is TGTGCCAGCAGCTTGGGGCCTAATGAAAAACTGTTTTTT. Protein product: CASSLGPNEKLFF.

The chain is built from TRBV5-1 and TRBJ2-1, with 10 bases lining up with TRBD2. Germline CDR1 and CDR2: SGHRS and YFSETQ. The CDR3 loop spans 17 amino acids. The ends lost 0 bases at V and 8 bases at J; junction bases unmatched: 11. The DNA of the CDR3 is TGCGCCAGCAGCTTGGTTCTAGCGGGAGACCCCACGGATGAGCAGTTCTTC. It specifies CASSLVLAGDPTDEQFF.

This CDR3 is CASSDPLSGQRVNQPQHF. DNA of the CDR3: TGTGCCAGCAGTGATCCACTAAGCGGACAGCGAGTCAATCAGCCCCAGCATTTT. The chain couples TRBV2 to TRBJ1-5; TRBD1 might be the D (6 bases). The germline V gene has CDR1 SNHLY and CDR2 FYNNEI. Trimming removed 3 bases at V and 3 bases at J, with 21 bases between. The CDR3 runs to 18 residues.

V is TRBV28 and J is TRBJ1-1; a weak D match, TRBD1 (5 bases). The V and J ends lost 5 bases and 7 bases respectively, with 17 bases between them. The CDR3 is 14 amino acids. Germline V gene lookup returns CDR1 MDHEN and CDR2 SYDVKM. Here the CDR3 reads CASSPGLDFGEAFF. The CDR3 coding sequence is TGTGCCAGCAGTCCGGGACTCGATTTTGGTGAAGCTTTCTTT.

The V call is TRBV7-9, the J call TRBJ1-2; no firm D call. The CDR3 runs to 11 residues. Germline CDR1 and CDR2: SEHNR and FQNEAQ (reference sequence). Between the trimmed V and J ends, which lost 1 base and 13 bases, there was a span of 10 bases. The CDR3 DNA reads as TGTGCCAGCAGCTTAGATCAGTGCCCCACCTTC. This translates into CASSLDQCPTF.

This chain joins TRBV7-2 and TRBJ2-1; 7 bases fit TRBD2. V shed 6 bases, J shed 7 bases, and the junction held 12 bases outside the gene matches. This CDR3 is 15 amino acids long. CDR1 and CDR2 (germline): SGHTA, FQGNSA. CDR3 DNA sequence: TGTGCCAGCAGTTTCGGGGGGTATTGGACGAATGAGCAGTTCTTC. Translating it yields CASSFGGYWTNEQFF.

J is TRBJ1-1 and V is TRBV18, with D tentatively TRBD1 (5 bases). CDR1 and CDR2 from the germline V gene are KGHSH and LQKENI. The CDR3 loop spans 14 amino acids. Trimming stripped 6 bases from V and 3 bases from J, with 14 bases between. The CDR3 reads CASSPTVRDTEAFF. Here the CDR3 DNA reads TGTGCCAGCTCTCCGACGGTCAGGGACACTGAAGCTTTCTTT.

The chain recombines TRBV5-1 with TRBJ1-2; no reliable D call. This CDR3 has 16 residues. V shed 3 bases and J shed 4 bases, with 19 bases lying between them. CDR1 is SGHRS, CDR2 YFSETQ, per germline. The CDR3 DNA sequence: TGCGCCAGCAGCTCTGGCGGAGGGCCCTTGGGCTATGGCTACACCTTC. Residues: CASSSGGGPLGYGYTF.

In its sample, this clone was seen a few times. The chain recombines TRBV23-1 with TRBJ2-7; 7 bases map to TRBD1. TRBV23-1 is reported as an ORF; its role is uncertain. The CDR3 contains 14 residues. V lost 4 bases, J lost 5 bases, and 8 bases stayed unmatched. In nucleotides, the CDR3 is TGCGCCAGCAGTCGCCGCGACAGGGTCAACGAGCAGTACTTC. Translation: CASSRRDRVNEQYF.

The chain couples TRBV7-2 to TRBJ1-5; a possible D gene is TRBD1 (5 bases). The CDR3 length is 13 residues. The V end lost 5 bases, the J end lost 7 bases, and 12 bases lay between the germline ends. The V gene's germline CDR1 is SGHTA and CDR2 FQGNSA. The CDR3, as DNA: TGTGCCAGCAGCCAGGAGGGGTACCAGCCCCAGCATTTT. This translates into CASSQEGYQPQHF. The variable domain in full, completed from reference TRBV7-2 and TRBJ1-5, reads GAGVSQSPSNKVTEKGKDVELRCDPISGHTALYWYRQSLGQGLEFLIYFQGNSAPDKSGLPSDRFSAERTGGSVSTLTIQRTQQEDSAVYLCASSQEGYQPQHFGDGTRLSIL.

V and J are TRBV2 and TRBJ1-3, with TRBD1 matching 8 bases. Trimming removed 2 bases from V and 1 base from J; junction bases left unmatched: 16. This CDR3 is built from 20 residues. Germline V gene sequence: CDR1 SNHLY, CDR2 FYNNEI. CDR3 sequence reads: CASSESSRTGFLFSGNTIYF. The CDR3 DNA sequence: TGTGCCAGCAGTGAATCTTCGAGGACAGGGTTTTTATTTTCTGGAAACACCATATATTTT. The whole variable domain, remainder taken from reference TRBV2 and TRBJ1-3, is EPEVTQTPSHQVTQMGQEVILRCVPISNHLYFYWYRQILGQKVEFLVSFYNNEISEKSEIFDDQFSVERPDGSNFTLKIRSTKLEDSAMYFCASSESSRTGFLFSGNTIYFGEGSWLTVV.

This chain uses TRBV2 with TRBJ2-3; tentative D call: TRBD2 (6 bases). This CDR3 is 15 amino acids long. Trimming took off 8 bases at V and 2 bases at J, with 17 bases between the two ends. The germline gives CDR1 SNHLY, CDR2 FYNNEI. CDR3 in amino acids: CASQSGSLNTDTQYF. CDR3 in DNA: TGTGCCAGCCAGAGCGGGTCTCTAAACACAGATACGCAGTATTTT.

The V gene is TRBV2, the J gene TRBJ1-1; D possibly corresponds to TRBD1 (5 bases). The germline gives CDR1 SNHLY, CDR2 FYNNEI. Trimming pared 2 bases from V and 1 base from J, leaving 11 bases between. The CDR3 is 15 residues long. The CDR3 loop reads CASSESRQGNTEAFF. CDR3 bases: TGTGCCAGCAGTGAATCTCGGCAGGGGAACACTGAAGCTTTCTTT.

The chain carries TRBV5-1 and TRBJ2-3; TRBD2 matches at 9 bases. V shed 7 bases, J shed 0 bases, and the junction held 9 bases outside the gene matches. The CDR3 is 16 residues long. Germline lookup yields CDR1 SGHRS and CDR2 YFSETQ. In nucleotides, the CDR3 is TGCGCCAGCGGGAGTAGCGGGGGACCTAGCACAGATACGCAGTATTTT. Translated, it gives CASGSSGGPSTDTQYF.

This clone was seen a few times. The rearrangement joins TRBV19 to TRBJ1-2, with TRBD1 as a possible D gene (5 bases). V was trimmed by 3 bases and J by 1 base, leaving 12 bases between them. The CDR3 contains 15 residues. Germline values: CDR1 LNHDA, CDR2 SQIVND (reference sequence). This chain's CDR3 is CASSIRRGLNYGYTF. Here the CDR3 DNA reads TGTGCCAGTAGTATCAGACGGGGACTTAACTATGGCTACACCTTC.